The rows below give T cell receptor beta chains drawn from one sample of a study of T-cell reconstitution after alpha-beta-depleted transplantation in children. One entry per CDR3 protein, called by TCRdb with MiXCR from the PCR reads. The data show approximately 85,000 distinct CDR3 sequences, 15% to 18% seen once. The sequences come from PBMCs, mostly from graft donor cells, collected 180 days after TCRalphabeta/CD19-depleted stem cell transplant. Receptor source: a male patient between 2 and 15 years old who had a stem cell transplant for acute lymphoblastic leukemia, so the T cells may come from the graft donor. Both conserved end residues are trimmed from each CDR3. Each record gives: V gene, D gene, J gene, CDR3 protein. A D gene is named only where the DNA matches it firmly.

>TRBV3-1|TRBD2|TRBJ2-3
ASSHMFTMGGGGFTDTQY
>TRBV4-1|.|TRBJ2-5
ASSQSLALGTQY
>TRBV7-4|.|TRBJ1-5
ASSLVLIEGLGDQPQH
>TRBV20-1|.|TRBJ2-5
SATGRRRGGRVQETQY
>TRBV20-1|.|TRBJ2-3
SARELGTDTQY
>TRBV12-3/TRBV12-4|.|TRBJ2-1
ASSVRGGYNEQF
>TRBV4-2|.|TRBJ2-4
ASSQEVQPGNIQY
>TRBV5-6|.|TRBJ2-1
ASSLVFSSYNEQF
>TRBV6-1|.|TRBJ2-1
ASSPRGWNEQF
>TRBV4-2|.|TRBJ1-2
ASSQERNYNYGYT
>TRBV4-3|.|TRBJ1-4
ASSQNPQGTNEKLF
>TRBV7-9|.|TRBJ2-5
ASSWGHAETQY
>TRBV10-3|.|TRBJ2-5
AISEEKTFGTQY
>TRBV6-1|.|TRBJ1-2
ASSEAHYSANYGYT
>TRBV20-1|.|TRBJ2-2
SARAGHGELF
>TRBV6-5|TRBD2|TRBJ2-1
ASSYSRPGLALIEQF
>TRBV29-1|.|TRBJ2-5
SVEVHTGETQY
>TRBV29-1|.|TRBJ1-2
SVEDRDGYT
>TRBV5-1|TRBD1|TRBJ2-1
ASSQGQHYNEQF
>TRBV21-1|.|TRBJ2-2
ASSKPWTSNAGELF